The entry below gives a single T cell receptor (beta chain) sequence along with its context. What it binds is unknown. The V gene lost 4 bases and the J gene lost 4 bases, with 10 bases spanning the gap. This CDR3 contains 14 residues. Germline CDR1 LGHDT, CDR2 YNNKEL (reference sequence). Sequencing was performed with immunoSEQ multiplex PCR; in TCRdb, only in-frame clones are kept and a portion is missing. The sample has roughly 120,000 clones, approximately 83% seen once. This specimen belongs to a study of T cell responses to AZD1222 COVID-19 vaccine. Study-level results: White British ancestry dominated among donors, who included more females, and clonal diversity was possibly underestimated. A rise in Spike-specific TCR breadth and depth followed two AZD1222 doses.

The clonotype comes from an adult in good health. Specimen: peripheral blood, collected on day 0 of AZD1222 vaccination. V gene TRBV3-1 (or the pseudogene TRBV3-2) combines with J gene TRBJ2-2; TRBD1 might be the D (5 bases). This CDR3 reads CASSLPRVTGELFF. The CDR3 coding sequence is TGTGCCAGCAGCCTACCCAGGGTCACCGGGGAGCTGTTTTTT.